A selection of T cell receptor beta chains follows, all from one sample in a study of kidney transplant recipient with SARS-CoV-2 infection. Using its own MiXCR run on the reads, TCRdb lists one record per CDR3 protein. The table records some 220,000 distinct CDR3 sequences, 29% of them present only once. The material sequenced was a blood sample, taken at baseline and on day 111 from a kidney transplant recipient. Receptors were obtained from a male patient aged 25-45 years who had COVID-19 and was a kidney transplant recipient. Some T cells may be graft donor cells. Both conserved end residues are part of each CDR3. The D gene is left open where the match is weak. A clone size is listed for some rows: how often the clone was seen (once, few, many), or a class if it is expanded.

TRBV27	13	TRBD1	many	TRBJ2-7	CAIPGDRENEQYF	TGTGCCATTCCAGGGGACAGGGAGAACGAGCAGTACTTC
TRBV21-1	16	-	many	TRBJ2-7	CASSNENRDNSYEQYF	TGTGCCAGCAGCAATGAGAACAGGGACAACTCCTACGAGCAGTACTTC
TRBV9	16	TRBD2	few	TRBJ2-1	CASSSGGGRLYNEQFF	TGTGCCAGCAGCTCAGGAGGCGGGAGACTATACAATGAGCAGTTCTTC
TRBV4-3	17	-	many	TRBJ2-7	CASSQDHEAPSSYEQYF	TGCGCCAGCAGCCAAGATCATGAAGCGCCTTCCTCCTACGAGCAGTACTTC
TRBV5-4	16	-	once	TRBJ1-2	CASFPPVPGKIYGYTF	TGTGCCAGCTTCCCTCCCGTACCAGGAAAGATCTATGGCTACACCTTC
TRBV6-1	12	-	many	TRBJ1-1	CASSEAGAEAFF	TGTGCCAGCAGTGAAGCGGGCGCTGAAGCTTTCTTT
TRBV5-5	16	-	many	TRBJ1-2	CASAGHVSRKTYGYTF	TGTGCCAGCGCGGGCCATGTCTCGCGAAAGACCTATGGCTACACCTTC
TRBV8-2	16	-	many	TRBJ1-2	CGSEGPDSRKTYGYTF	TGTGGCAGTGAAGGACCTGATAGCCGAAAGACCTATGGCTACACCTTC
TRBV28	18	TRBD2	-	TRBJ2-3	CASSSGLAGVEVADTQYF	TGTGCCAGCAGCTCAGGACTAGCGGGAGTTGAGGTCGCAGATACGCAGTATTTT
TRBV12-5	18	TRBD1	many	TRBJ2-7	CASGLVVTEARDRLEQYF	TGTGCTAGTGGTTTGGTAGTCACCGAGGCCCGGGACAGGCTCGAGCAGTACTTC
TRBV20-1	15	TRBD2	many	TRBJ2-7	CSAPRATSGNYEQYF	TGCAGTGCTCCCAGGGCCACTAGCGGAAACTACGAGCAGTACTTC
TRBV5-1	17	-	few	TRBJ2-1	CASGMTRGLTDIDEQFF	TGCGCCAGCGGCATGACTAGGGGGCTCACCGACATCGATGAGCAGTTCTTC
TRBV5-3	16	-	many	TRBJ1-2	CARGDIVVRKTYGYTF	TGTGCCAGAGGAGATATAGTGGTGAGAAAGACCTATGGCTACACCTTC
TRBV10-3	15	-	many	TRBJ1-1	CAISESSEGTTEAFF	TGTGCCATCAGTGAGTCGAGTGAGGGGACCACTGAAGCTTTCTTT
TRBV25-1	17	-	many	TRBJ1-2	CASSDAKELGKTYGYTF	TGTGCCAGCAGTGATGCTAAAGAACTGGGAAAGACCTATGGCTACACCTTC
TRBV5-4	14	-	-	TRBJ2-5	CASSSSRGIETQYF	TGTGCCAGCAGCTCCAGCCGCGGAATAGAGACCCAGTACTTC
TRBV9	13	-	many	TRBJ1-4	CASSVTGGEKLFF	TGTGCCAGCAGCGTTACAGGAGGTGAAAAACTGTTTTTT
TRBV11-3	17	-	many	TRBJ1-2	CASSHARDLGKTYGYTF	TGTGCCAGCAGCCATGCCCGCGATCTCGGAAAGACCTATGGCTACACCTTC
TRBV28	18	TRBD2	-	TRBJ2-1	CASSPAGDAGGFRNEQFF	TGTGCCAGCAGTCCGGCCGGGGACGCGGGAGGGTTCCGCAATGAGCAGTTCTTC
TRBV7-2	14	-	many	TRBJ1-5	CASSAYSGEQPQHF	TGTGCCAGCAGCGCATACAGTGGCGAGCAGCCCCAGCATTTT
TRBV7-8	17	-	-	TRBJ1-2	CASSHRLFTRKTYGYTF	TGTGCCAGCAGCCACAGGCTGTTTACCCGAAAGACCTATGGCTACACCTTC
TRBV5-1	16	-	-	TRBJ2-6	CASSLEKNSGANVLTF	TGCGCCAGCAGCTTGGAAAAGAACTCTGGGGCCAACGTCCTGACTTTC
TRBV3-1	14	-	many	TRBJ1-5	CASSQGRRNQPQHF	TGTGCCAGCAGCCAAGGTCGACGGAATCAGCCCCAGCATTTT
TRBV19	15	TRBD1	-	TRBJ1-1	CASSRYRGSGTEAFF	TGTGCCAGTAGTAGATACAGGGGGTCGGGGACTGAAGCTTTCTTT
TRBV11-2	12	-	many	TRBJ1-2	CASSFSRGGYTF	TGTGCCAGCAGCTTTTCCAGGGGCGGCTACACCTTC
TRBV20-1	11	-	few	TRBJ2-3	CSASARDTQYF	TGCAGTGCTTCGGCACGGGATACGCAGTATTTT